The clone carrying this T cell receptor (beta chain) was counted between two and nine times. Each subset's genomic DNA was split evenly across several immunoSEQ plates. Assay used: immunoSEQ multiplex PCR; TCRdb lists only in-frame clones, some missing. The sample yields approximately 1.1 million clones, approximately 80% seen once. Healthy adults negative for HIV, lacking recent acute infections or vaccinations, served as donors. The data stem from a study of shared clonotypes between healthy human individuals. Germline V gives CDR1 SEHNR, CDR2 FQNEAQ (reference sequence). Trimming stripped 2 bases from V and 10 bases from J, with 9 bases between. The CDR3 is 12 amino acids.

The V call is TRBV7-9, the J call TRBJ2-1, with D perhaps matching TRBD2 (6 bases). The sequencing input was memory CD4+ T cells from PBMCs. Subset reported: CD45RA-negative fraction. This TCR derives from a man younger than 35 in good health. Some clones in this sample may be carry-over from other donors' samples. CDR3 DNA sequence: TGTGCCAGCAGCTTACCGGGAGTCGAGCAGTTCTTC. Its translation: CASSLPGVEQFF.